The present T cell receptor beta chain was sequenced within a study of T cells in Graves' hyperthyroidism and ophthalmopathy. Overall study context: Upon initial diagnosis and before any treatment, peripheral blood was collected.

Per the germline V gene, CDR1 is DFQATT and CDR2 is SNEGSKA (reference sequence). The CDR3 is made up of 12 amino acids. V was shortened by 5 bases and J by 1 base, with 7 bases between the two germline ends. Study-wide findings and caveats: Expanded thyroid clonotypes (above 0.001) were mostly also found in blood.

There were TCR beta CDR3 regions amplified from RNA transcripts. Initially, a first-round RT-PCR of the TCR CDR3 employed the HTBI primer set. Each CDR3 protein is one row after TCRdb ran MiXCR on the multiplex PCR reads. Among about 570,000 distinct CDR3 sequences listed, approximately 15% were seen once. This clonotype was seen many times. Antigen: not known. The PBMCs were taken from approximately 9 ml of fresh peripheral blood. The sample was blood. The sequence derives from a woman between 40 and 50 years old with Graves' hyperthyroidism. J is TRBJ2-3 and V is TRBV20-1; D gene uncertain. DNA of the CDR3: TGCAGTGCTGTGGGCCGCACAGATACGCAGTATTTT. Protein: CSAVGRTDTQYF.